The 5 T cell receptor beta chains in this list originate from one sample, sequenced in a study of cytomegalovirus exposure and HLA in healthy donors (dated 2017 in TCRdb). Library preparation employed the immunoSEQ multiplex PCR assay. For the multiplex PCR, a mixture combining 60 forward primers for TCR Vbeta segments and 13 reverse primers for TCR Jbeta segments was used. The source is immuneACCESS, and TCRdb retained only in-frame sequences with V and J called. Part of the clones is not carried over; for the studies checked, unresolved V genes explain less than half of this, and the remainder is unexplained. The sample table contains 150,000 to 200,000 clones; only one count was recorded for almost 85% of them. The ten largest clonotypes hold about 1% of the sample. The sequenced sample was PBMCs. The source of these receptors is a man in his thirties or forties in good health and CMV-seronegative.

The rearrangement links TRBV6-5 to TRBJ1-4, with D unclear. Trimming pared 2 bases from V and 5 bases from J, leaving 15 bases between. This CDR3 spans 16 amino acids. Germline-derived CDR1 and CDR2 are MNHEY and SVGAGI. CDR3 sequence (DNA): TGTGCCAGCAGTTACAATTCGCGCCCATCGAATGAAAAACTGTTTTTT. It yields the protein CASSYNSRPSNEKLFF.

The chain carries TRBV4-1 and TRBJ2-7; D not certain. The CDR3 is 14 residues long. The V gene's germline CDR1 is MGHRA and CDR2 YSYEKL. Trimming stripped 1 base from V and 3 bases from J, with 10 bases between. The CDR3, as DNA: TGCGCCAGCAGCCAAGTCTGGCCGAACTACGAGCAGTACTTC. This sequence encodes CASSQVWPNYEQYF.

The chain links TRBV5-1 to TRBJ2-2, with D unresolved. The CDR3 length is 15 residues. With 1 base removed from V and 3 bases from J, the gap between germline ends came to 10 bases. Germline V gives CDR1 SGHRS, CDR2 YFSETQ. Here the CDR3 DNA reads TGCGCCAGCAGCTTGCCAAACATTGACACCGGGGAGCTGTTTTTT. Translated, it gives CASSLPNIDTGELFF.

V gene TRBV5-1 combines with J gene TRBJ1-6; TRBD1 might be the D (5 bases). Germline lookup yields CDR1 SGHRS and CDR2 YFSETQ. CDR3 length: 14 residues. The V and J ends lost 0 bases and 10 bases respectively, with 11 bases between them. The CDR3 bases are TGCGCCAGCAGCTTGGAACAGGTCGGCTCACCCCTCCACTTT. The encoded protein is CASSLEQVGSPLHF.

A few counts support this clone. The chain is built from TRBV19 and TRBJ2-7, with D possibly matching TRBD1 (6 bases). CDR3 length equals 12 residues. V was clipped by 6 bases and J by 3 bases, with 9 bases between them. CDR1 and CDR2 from the germline V gene are LNHDA and SQIVND (reference sequence). CDR3 loop: CASSDRHYEQYF. CDR3 coding DNA: TGTGCCAGTAGCGACAGGCACTACGAGCAGTACTTC.